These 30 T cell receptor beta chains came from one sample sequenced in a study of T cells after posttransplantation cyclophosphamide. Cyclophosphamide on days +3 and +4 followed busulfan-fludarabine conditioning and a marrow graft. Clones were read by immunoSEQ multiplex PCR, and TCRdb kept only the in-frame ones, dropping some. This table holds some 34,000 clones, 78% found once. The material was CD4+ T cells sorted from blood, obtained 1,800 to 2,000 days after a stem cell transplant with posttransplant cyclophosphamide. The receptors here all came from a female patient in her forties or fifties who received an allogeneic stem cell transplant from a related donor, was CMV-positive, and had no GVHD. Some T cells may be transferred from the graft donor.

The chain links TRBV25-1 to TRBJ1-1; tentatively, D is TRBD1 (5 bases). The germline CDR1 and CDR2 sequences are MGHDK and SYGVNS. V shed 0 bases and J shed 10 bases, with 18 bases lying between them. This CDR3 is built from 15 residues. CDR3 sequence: CASSEYSAGGLTAFF. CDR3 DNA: TGTGCCAGCAGTGAATATTCTGCCGGGGGTCTAACAGCTTTCTTT. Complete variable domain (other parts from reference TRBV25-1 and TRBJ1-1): EADIYQTPRYLVIGTGKKITLECSQTMGHDKMYWYQQDPGMELHLIHYSYGVNSTEKGDLSSESTVSRIRTEHFPLTLESARPSHTSQYLCASSEYSAGGLTAFFGQGTRLTVV.

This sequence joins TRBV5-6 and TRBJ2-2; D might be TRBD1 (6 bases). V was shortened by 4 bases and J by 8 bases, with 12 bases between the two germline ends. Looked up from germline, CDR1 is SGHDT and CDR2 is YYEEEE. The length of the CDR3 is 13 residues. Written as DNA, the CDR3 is TGTGCCAGCAGCCGACAGGCGGCGGGGGAGCTGTTTTTT. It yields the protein CASSRQAAGELFF.

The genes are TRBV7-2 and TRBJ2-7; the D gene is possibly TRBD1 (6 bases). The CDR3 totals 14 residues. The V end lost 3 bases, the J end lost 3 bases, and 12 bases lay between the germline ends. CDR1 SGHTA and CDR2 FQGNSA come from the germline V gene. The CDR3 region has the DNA TGTGCCAGCAGCTTCGGACTGGACAGCTACGAGCAGTACTTC. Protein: CASSFGLDSYEQYF. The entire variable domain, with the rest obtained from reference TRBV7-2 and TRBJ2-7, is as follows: GAGVSQSPSNKVTEKGKDVELRCDPISGHTALYWYRQSLGQGLEFLIYFQGNSAPDKSGLPSDRFSAERTGGSVSTLTIQRTQQEDSAVYLCASSFGLDSYEQYFGPGTRLTVT.

The CDR3 bases are TGCGCCAGCAGCTTGGCCGCAGGTGTGGTCAGTGAAGCTTTCTTT. Encoded protein: CASSLAAGVVSEAFF. J is TRBJ1-1 and V is TRBV5-1; D gene unclear. The CDR3 runs to 15 residues. The germline V and J ends were trimmed by 0 bases and 7 bases, with 16 bases remaining between them. Germline V CDR1 and CDR2: SGHRS, YFSETQ. Looking up the rest from reference TRBV5-1 and TRBJ1-1 gives the full variable domain: KAGVTQTPRYLIKTRGQQVTLSCSPISGHRSVSWYQQTPGQGLQFLFEYFSETQRNKGNFPGRFSGRQFSNSRSEMNVSTLELGDSALYLCASSLAAGVVSEAFFGQGTRLTVV.

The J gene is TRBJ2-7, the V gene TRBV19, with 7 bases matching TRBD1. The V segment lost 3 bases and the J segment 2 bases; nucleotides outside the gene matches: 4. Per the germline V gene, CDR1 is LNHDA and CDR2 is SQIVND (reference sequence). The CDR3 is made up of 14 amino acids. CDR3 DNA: TGTGCCAGTAGTATCCAGGACAGGACCTACGAGCAGTACTTC. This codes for CASSIQDRTYEQYF.

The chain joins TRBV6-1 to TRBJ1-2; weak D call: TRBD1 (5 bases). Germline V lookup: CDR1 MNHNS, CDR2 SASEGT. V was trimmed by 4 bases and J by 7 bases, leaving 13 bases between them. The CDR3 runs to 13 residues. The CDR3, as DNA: TGTGCCAGCAGTGTGGTCAGGGTTGGTGGCTACACCTTC. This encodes CASSVVRVGGYTF.

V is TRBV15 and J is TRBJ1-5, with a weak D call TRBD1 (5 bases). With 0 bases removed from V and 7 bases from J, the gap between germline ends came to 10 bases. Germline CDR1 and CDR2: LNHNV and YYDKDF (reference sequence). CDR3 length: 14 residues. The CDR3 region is CATSRDRVGQPQHF. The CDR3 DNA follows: TGTGCCACCAGCAGAGACAGGGTCGGCCAGCCCCAGCATTTT.

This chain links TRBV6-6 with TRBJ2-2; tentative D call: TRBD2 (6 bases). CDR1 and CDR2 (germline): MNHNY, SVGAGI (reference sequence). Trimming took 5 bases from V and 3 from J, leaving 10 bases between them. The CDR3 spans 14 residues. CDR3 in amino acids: CASSTGLDTGELFF. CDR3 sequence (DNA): TGTGCCAGCAGTACGGGACTCGACACCGGGGAGCTGTTTTTT.

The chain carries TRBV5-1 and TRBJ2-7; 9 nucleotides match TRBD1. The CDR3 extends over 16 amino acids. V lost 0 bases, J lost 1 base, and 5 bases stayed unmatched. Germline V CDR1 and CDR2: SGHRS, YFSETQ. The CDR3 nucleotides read TGCGCCAGCAGCTTGGCCCCGGGACAGGGTTCCTACGAGCAGTACTTC. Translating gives CASSLAPGQGSYEQYF.

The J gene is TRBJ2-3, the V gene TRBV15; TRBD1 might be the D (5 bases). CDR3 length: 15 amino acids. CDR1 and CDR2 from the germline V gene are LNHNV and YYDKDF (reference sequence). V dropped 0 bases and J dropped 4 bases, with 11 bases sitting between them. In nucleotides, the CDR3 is TGTGCCACCAGCAGAGATCCAGGGTGGGCAGATACGCAGTATTTT. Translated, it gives CATSRDPGWADTQYF.

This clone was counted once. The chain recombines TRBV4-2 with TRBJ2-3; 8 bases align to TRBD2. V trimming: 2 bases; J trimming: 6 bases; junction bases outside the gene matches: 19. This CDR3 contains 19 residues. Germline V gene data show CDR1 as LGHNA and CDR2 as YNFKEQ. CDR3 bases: TGTGCCAGCAGCCAAACAGTCTCCGGACTAGCTCAGATCAGGGATACGCAGTATTTT. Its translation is CASSQTVSGLAQIRDTQYF.

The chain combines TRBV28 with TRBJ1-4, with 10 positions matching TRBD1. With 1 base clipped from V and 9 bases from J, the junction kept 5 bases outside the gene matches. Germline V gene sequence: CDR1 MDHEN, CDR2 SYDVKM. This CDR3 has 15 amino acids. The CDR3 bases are TGTGCCAGCAGTTTATTGGGGACAGGGGATCAAAAACTGTTTTTT. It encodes CASSLLGTGDQKLFF.

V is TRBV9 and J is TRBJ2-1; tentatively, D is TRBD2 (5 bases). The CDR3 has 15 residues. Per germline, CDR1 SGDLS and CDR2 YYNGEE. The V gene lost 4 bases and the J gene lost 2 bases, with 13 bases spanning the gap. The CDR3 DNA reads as TGTGCCAGCAGCCCCCTAGCCCGGACCTACAATGAGCAGTTCTTC. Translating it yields CASSPLARTYNEQFF.

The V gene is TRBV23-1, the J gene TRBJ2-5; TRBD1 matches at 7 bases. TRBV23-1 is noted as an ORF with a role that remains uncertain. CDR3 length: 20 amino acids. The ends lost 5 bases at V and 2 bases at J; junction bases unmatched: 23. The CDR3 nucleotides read TGCGCCAGCAGTAATTCGGAATGGGGGAGATGGGGACAGCATCAAGAGACCCAGTACTTC. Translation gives CASSNSEWGRWGQHQETQYF.

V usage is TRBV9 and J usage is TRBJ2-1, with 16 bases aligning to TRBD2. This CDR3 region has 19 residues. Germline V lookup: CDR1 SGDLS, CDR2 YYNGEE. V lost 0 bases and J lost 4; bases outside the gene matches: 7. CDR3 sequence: CASSVDGTSGGAYYNEQFF. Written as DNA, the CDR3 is TGTGCCAGCAGCGTAGACGGGACTAGCGGGGGGGCGTATTACAATGAGCAGTTCTTC.

The CDR3 DNA sequence: TGTGCCAGTATGAGCCGGGACAGGGGGGAGGATACGCAGTATTTT. This gives the protein CASMSRDRGEDTQYF. This chain joins TRBV6-1 and TRBJ2-3; 11 nucleotides align to TRBD1. V lost 9 bases and J lost 6; bases outside the gene matches: 11. The CDR3 has 15 amino acids. The germline CDR1 and CDR2 sequences are MNHNS and SASEGT.

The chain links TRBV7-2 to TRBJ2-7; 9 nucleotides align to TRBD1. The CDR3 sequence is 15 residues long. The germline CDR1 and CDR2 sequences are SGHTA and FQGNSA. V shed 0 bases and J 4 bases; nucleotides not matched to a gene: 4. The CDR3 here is CASSLAPQGAYEQYF. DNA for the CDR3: TGTGCCAGCAGCTTAGCTCCACAGGGGGCTTACGAGCAGTACTTC.

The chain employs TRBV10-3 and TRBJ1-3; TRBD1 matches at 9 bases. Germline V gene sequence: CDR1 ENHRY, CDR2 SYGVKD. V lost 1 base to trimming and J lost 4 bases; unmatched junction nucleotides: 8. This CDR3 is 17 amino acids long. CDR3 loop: CAISEFQQGAYGNTIYF. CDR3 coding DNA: TGTGCCATCAGTGAGTTTCAACAGGGGGCTTACGGAAACACCATATATTTT.

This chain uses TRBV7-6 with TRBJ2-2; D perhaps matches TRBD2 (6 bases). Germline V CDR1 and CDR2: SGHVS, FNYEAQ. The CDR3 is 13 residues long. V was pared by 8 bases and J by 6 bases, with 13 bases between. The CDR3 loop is CASWGPGAGELFF. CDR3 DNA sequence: TGTGCCAGCTGGGGACCGGGGGCCGGGGAGCTGTTTTTT. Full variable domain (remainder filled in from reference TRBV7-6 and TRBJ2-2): GAGVSQSPRYKVTKRGQDVALRCDPISGHVSLYWYRQALGQGPEFLTYFNYEAQQDKSGLPNDRFSAERPEGSISTLTIQRTEQRDSAMYRCASWGPGAGELFFGEGSRLTVL.

For the CDR3, the DNA is TGTGCCAGCAGTTTCAACAGGGCCACTGAAGCTTTCTTT. As protein: CASSFNRATEAFF. This chain joins TRBV28 and TRBJ1-1, with D maybe TRBD1 (6 bases). The germline CDR1 and CDR2 sequences are MDHEN and SYDVKM. The V end was cut by 3 bases, the J end by 4 bases, with 9 bases between. There are 13 residues in the CDR3.

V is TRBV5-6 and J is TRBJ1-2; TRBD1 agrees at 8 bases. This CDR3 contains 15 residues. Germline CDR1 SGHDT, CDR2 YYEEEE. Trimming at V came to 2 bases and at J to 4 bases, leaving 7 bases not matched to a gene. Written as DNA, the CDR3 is TGTGCCAGCAGCTTCGGCAGGGGGCTTATCTATGGCTACACCTTC. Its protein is CASSFGRGLIYGYTF. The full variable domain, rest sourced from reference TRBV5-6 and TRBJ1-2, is DAGVTQSPTHLIKTRGQQVTLRCSPKSGHDTVSWYQQALGQGPQFIFQYYEEEERQRGNFPDRFSGHQFPNYSSELNVNALLLGDSALYLCASSFGRGLIYGYTFGSGTRLTVV.

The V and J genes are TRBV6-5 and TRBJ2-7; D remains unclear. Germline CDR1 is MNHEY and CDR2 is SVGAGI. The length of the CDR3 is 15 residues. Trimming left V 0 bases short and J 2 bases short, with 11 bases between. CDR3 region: CASSYSKGGTYEQYF. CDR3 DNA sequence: TGTGCCAGCAGTTACTCGAAAGGCGGAACCTACGAGCAGTACTTC.

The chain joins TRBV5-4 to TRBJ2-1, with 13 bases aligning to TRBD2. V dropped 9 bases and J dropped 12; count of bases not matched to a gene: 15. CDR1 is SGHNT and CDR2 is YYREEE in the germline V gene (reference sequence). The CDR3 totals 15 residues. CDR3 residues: CATTTSGGRGSPQFF. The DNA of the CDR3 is TGTGCCACTACGACTAGCGGGGGGCGAGGGTCCCCGCAGTTCTTC.

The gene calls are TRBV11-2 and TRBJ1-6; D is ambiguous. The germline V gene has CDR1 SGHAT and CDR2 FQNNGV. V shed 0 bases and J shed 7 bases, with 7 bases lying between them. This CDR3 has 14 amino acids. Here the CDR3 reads CASSLENRNSPLHF. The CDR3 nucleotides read TGTGCCAGCAGCTTAGAAAACAGAAATTCACCCCTCCACTTT.

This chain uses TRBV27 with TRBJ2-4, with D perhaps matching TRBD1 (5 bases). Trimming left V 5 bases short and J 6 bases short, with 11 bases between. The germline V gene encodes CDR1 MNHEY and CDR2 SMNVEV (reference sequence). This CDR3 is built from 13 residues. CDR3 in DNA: TGTGCCAGCAGTCTACGGACAAGAAACATTCAGTACTTC. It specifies CASSLRTRNIQYF.

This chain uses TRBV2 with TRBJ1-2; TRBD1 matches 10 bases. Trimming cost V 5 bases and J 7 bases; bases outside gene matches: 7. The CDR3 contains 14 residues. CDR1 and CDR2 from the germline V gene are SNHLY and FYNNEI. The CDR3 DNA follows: TGTGCCAGCAGTAGGGACAGGGGTCGGCGTGGCTACACCTTC. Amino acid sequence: CASSRDRGRRGYTF.

The CDR3 DNA reads TGCGCCAGCAGCGACGAGGGGGCTGGGGGCGGCTATGGCTACACCTTC. This encodes CASSDEGAGGGYGYTF. The rearrangement uses TRBV5-1 and TRBJ1-2; 7 bases map to TRBD1. This CDR3 has 16 residues. Germline loops: CDR1 SGHRS, CDR2 YFSETQ. The V and J ends lost 4 bases and 4 bases, in that order; junction bases with no gene match: 13.

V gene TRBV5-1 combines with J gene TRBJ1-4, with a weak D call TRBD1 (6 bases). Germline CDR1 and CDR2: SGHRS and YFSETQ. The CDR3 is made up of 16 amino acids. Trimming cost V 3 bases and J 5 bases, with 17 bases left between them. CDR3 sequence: CASSSEPQGQNEKLFF. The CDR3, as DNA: TGCGCCAGCAGCTCGGAACCACAGGGCCAAAATGAAAAACTGTTTTTT.

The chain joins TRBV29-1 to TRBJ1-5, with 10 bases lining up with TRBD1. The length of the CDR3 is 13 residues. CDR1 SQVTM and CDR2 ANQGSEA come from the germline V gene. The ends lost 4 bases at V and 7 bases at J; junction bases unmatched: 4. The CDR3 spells CSVGDRGSQPQHF. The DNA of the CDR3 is TGCAGCGTTGGGGACAGGGGATCCCAGCCCCAGCATTTT.

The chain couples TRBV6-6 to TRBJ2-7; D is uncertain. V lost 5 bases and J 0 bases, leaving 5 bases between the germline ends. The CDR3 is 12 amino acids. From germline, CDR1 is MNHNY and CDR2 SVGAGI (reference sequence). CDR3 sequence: CASSPVSYEQYF. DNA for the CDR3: TGTGCCAGCAGTCCCGTCTCCTACGAGCAGTACTTC.